These T cell receptor beta chains were read from a single sample in a study of shared clonotypes between healthy human individuals. Clones were read by immunoSEQ multiplex PCR, and TCRdb kept only the in-frame ones, dropping some. Of some 580,000 clones in the sample, more than 95% are singletons; the top ten hold roughly 0.29%. The sample consisted of naive CD8+ T cells sorted from blood. Source of these receptors: a man aged 25 to 40 in good health. CDR3s include the opening cysteine and the closing phenylalanine or tryptophan. The D gene is left open where the match is weak. Only part of the rows carry a size: once, few, many, or a class if the clone is expanded.

CDR3nt: TGTGCCAGCGCGGCGGGCTACGAGCAGTACTTC
CDR3aa: CASAAGYEQYF
d_gene: -
j_gene: TRBJ2-7
v_gene: TRBV27
abundance: -

CDR3nt: TGTGCCAGCAGTTTAGGAGCGGGAGAATCCTACGAGCAGTACTTC
CDR3aa: CASSLGAGESYEQYF
d_gene: TRBD2
j_gene: TRBJ2-7
v_gene: TRBV28
abundance: -

CDR3nt: TGCAGCGTTGGATCGCAATACGAGCAGTACTTC
CDR3aa: CSVGSQYEQYF
d_gene: -
j_gene: TRBJ2-7
v_gene: TRBV29-1
abundance: -

CDR3nt: TGTGCCAGCAGTTCTACCGGGACAGGGCGATATGGGCAGTTCTTC
CDR3aa: CASSSTGTGRYGQFF
d_gene: TRBD1
j_gene: TRBJ2-1
v_gene: TRBV6-5
abundance: -

CDR3nt: TGTGCCAGCTCACCAGGGACAGGGAACACTGAAGCTTTCTTT
CDR3aa: CASSPGTGNTEAFF
d_gene: TRBD1
j_gene: TRBJ1-1
v_gene: TRBV18
abundance: few

CDR3nt: TGTGCCAGCAGCTTAGGGGGCAGGGACTACGAGCAGTACTTC
CDR3aa: CASSLGGRDYEQYF
d_gene: -
j_gene: TRBJ2-7
v_gene: TRBV7-2
abundance: -

CDR3nt: TGTGCCAGCAGTTATGAGTTCTACGAGCAGTACTTC
CDR3aa: CASSYEFYEQYF
d_gene: -
j_gene: TRBJ2-7
v_gene: TRBV28
abundance: -

CDR3nt: TGTGCCAGCAGCCAGCGGGATCTCTACAATGAGCAGTTCTTC
CDR3aa: CASSQRDLYNEQFF
d_gene: TRBD2
j_gene: TRBJ2-1
v_gene: TRBV7-9
abundance: -

CDR3nt: TGCGCCAGCAGCTTAGGACTGAGGGAGCTGTTTTTT
CDR3aa: CASSLGLRELFF
d_gene: -
j_gene: TRBJ2-2
v_gene: TRBV5-1
abundance: -

CDR3nt: TGTGCCAGCAGGCTCAGACAGGGAGTAGGCTATGGCTACACCTTC
CDR3aa: CASRLRQGVGYGYTF
d_gene: TRBD1
j_gene: TRBJ1-2
v_gene: TRBV27
abundance: -

CDR3nt: TGTGCCAGCAGCTCCTATACAGGGGACTACGAGCAGTACTTC
CDR3aa: CASSSYTGDYEQYF
d_gene: TRBD1
j_gene: TRBJ2-7
v_gene: TRBV7-2
abundance: -

CDR3nt: TGTGCCAGCAGCCCCGTCAGTAACTCCGGAAACACCATATATTTT
CDR3aa: CASSPVSNSGNTIYF
d_gene: -
j_gene: TRBJ1-3
v_gene: TRBV7-9
abundance: -

CDR3nt: TGTGCCAGCAGCTACGGGACAGGGTTGCAAGAGACCCAGTACTTC
CDR3aa: CASSYGTGLQETQYF
d_gene: TRBD1
j_gene: TRBJ2-5
v_gene: TRBV9
abundance: -

CDR3nt: TGTGCCAGCAGCTTAGTCGCTAACAATGAGCAGTTCTTC
CDR3aa: CASSLVANNEQFF
d_gene: -
j_gene: TRBJ2-1
v_gene: TRBV7-9
abundance: -

CDR3nt: TGTGCCAGCAGCAAGGGCCCACCCTACGAGCAGTACTTC
CDR3aa: CASSKGPPYEQYF
d_gene: -
j_gene: TRBJ2-7
v_gene: TRBV2
abundance: once

CDR3nt: TGCGCCAGCAGACTTAGGACGGGAACACGCACAGATACGCAGTATTTT
CDR3aa: CASRLRTGTRTDTQYF
d_gene: -
j_gene: TRBJ2-3
v_gene: TRBV5-1
abundance: -

CDR3nt: TGTGCCACCCGGGACACCTATACGCAGTATTTT
CDR3aa: CATRDTYTQYF
d_gene: -
j_gene: TRBJ2-3
v_gene: TRBV15
abundance: -

CDR3nt: TGTGCTAGTGGTCCAAATTTAGCGGACAATGAGCAGTTCTTC
CDR3aa: CASGPNLADNEQFF
d_gene: -
j_gene: TRBJ2-1
v_gene: TRBV12-5
abundance: -

CDR3nt: TGTGCCAGTAGTAATAGGGGATACGAGACCCAGTACTTC
CDR3aa: CASSNRGYETQYF
d_gene: -
j_gene: TRBJ2-5
v_gene: TRBV19
abundance: once

CDR3nt: TGTGCCAGCAGCGAAGGACAGGGCAGGAACACTGAAGCTTTCTTT
CDR3aa: CASSEGQGRNTEAFF
d_gene: TRBD1
j_gene: TRBJ1-1
v_gene: TRBV7-9
abundance: -

CDR3nt: TGTGCCACCAGCAGCCGAGGGGTCATATACAATGAGCAGTTCTTC
CDR3aa: CATSSRGVIYNEQFF
d_gene: -
j_gene: TRBJ2-1
v_gene: TRBV15
abundance: -

CDR3nt: TGTGCCAGCAGCTTACTTATGACTAGCGGGAGGAACAATGAGCAGTTCTTC
CDR3aa: CASSLLMTSGRNNEQFF
d_gene: TRBD2
j_gene: TRBJ2-1
v_gene: TRBV7-2
abundance: -

CDR3nt: TGTGCCAGCAGTTTATTGGGGGGCGGGGAGACCCAGTACTTC
CDR3aa: CASSLLGGGETQYF
d_gene: -
j_gene: TRBJ2-5
v_gene: TRBV27
abundance: -

CDR3nt: TGTGCCACCAGCAGAAGACAGGACAGCTATGGCTACACCTTC
CDR3aa: CATSRRQDSYGYTF
d_gene: -
j_gene: TRBJ1-2
v_gene: TRBV15
abundance: -

CDR3nt: TGTGCCAGCAGCAGCACCGGGACAGGGCTCTACGAGCAGTACTTC
CDR3aa: CASSSTGTGLYEQYF
d_gene: TRBD1
j_gene: TRBJ2-7
v_gene: TRBV27
abundance: once

CDR3nt: TGTGCCAGCAGTTTAAATATCGTGGGAGCAGGGGCCAACGTCCTGACTTTC
CDR3aa: CASSLNIVGAGANVLTF
d_gene: -
j_gene: TRBJ2-6
v_gene: TRBV27
abundance: -

CDR3nt: TGTGCCAGCAGCGACCGGGACACCAATGAGCAGTTCTTC
CDR3aa: CASSDRDTNEQFF
d_gene: -
j_gene: TRBJ2-1
v_gene: TRBV11-3
abundance: -

CDR3nt: TGTGCCAGCAGCCTCAAAGAGATACAAGAGACCCAGTACTTC
CDR3aa: CASSLKEIQETQYF
d_gene: -
j_gene: TRBJ2-5
v_gene: TRBV7-9
abundance: -

CDR3nt: TGTGCCAGCAGCCAAGGGGGGGTGCAGCCCCAGCATTTT
CDR3aa: CASSQGGVQPQHF
d_gene: -
j_gene: TRBJ1-5
v_gene: TRBV13
abundance: -

CDR3nt: TGTGCCAGCAGCTTAGGGGAAGGGAACACTGAAGCTTTCTTT
CDR3aa: CASSLGEGNTEAFF
d_gene: -
j_gene: TRBJ1-1
v_gene: TRBV7-9
abundance: -